This TCR beta chain was obtained from a study of neurological immune-mediated disorders. 5'RACE employing 10-nucleotide random UMIs yielded the cDNA. TCRdb recomputed calls from the 5' RACE reads with MiXCR, one row per CDR3 protein. The repertoire holds under 90,000 distinct CDR3 sequences, with 10% as singletons. The source of this sequence is a man in his forties in good health. Material for sequencing was PBMCs.

Here the CDR3 reads CASSFRDGVHEQYF. As DNA, the CDR3 is TGCGCCAGCAGCTTCCGGGACGGAGTCCACGAGCAGTACTTC. V usage is TRBV5-1 and J usage is TRBJ2-7; D may correspond to TRBD1 or TRBD2 (5 bases each). Trimming stripped 2 bases from V and 5 bases from J, with 14 bases between. CDR3 length equals 14 residues. Germline V gene data show CDR1 as SGHRS and CDR2 as YFSETQ.